This is a list of T cell receptor beta chains from one sample in a study of blood T cell repertoires in COVID-19. Libraries were prepared by immunoSEQ multiplex PCR; TCRdb keeps only in-frame clonotypes and omits some of them. The sample shows 120,000 to 150,000 clones, roughly 80% of them seen only once. The sample comprised peripheral blood. These receptors were collected from a woman of 80 years or more in a cohort sampled during active or convalescent COVID-19. Each CDR3 is given with its conserved first and last residue. The D gene is left open where the match is weak. Size tells how often a clone was seen (once, few, many) or the class of an expanded clone, and some rows leave it out.

D gene	J gene	V gene	clone size	CDR3 DNA	CDR3 protein
TRBD1	TRBJ1-5	TRBV19	.	TGTGCCAGTAGATCGACAGGGGGCGGAAATCAGCCCCAGCATTTT	CASRSTGGGNQPQHF
.	TRBJ1-4	TRBV5-1	.	TGCGCCAGCAGCCGAACTAATGAAAAACTGTTTTTT	CASSRTNEKLFF
TRBD1	TRBJ2-1	TRBV28	.	TGTGCCAGCAGTTTATCTCGGACAGGGTCCGATGAGCAGTTCTTC	CASSLSRTGSDEQFF
.	TRBJ1-3	TRBV6-5	once	TGTGCCAGCAGCGGGAGCTCTGGAAACACCATATATTTT	CASSGSSGNTIYF
TRBD1	TRBJ1-5	TRBV7-8	few	TGTGCTACGATCGACGCCGGGACAGGGGGTCGGGGCAATCAGCCCCAGCATTTT	CATIDAGTGGRGNQPQHF
.	TRBJ1-1	TRBV5-6	few	TGTGCCAGCAGCAGGGGAAAGGGCCCCACTGAAGCTTTCTTT	CASSRGKGPTEAFF
.	TRBJ1-1	TRBV24-1	.	TGTGCCACCAGCCAAGAGGAGACTGAAGCTTTCTTT	CATSQEETEAFF
TRBD1	TRBJ1-2	TRBV7-2	.	TGTGCCAGCAGCGCTAGGACAGGGAATGGCTACACCTTC	CASSARTGNGYTF
.	TRBJ1-1	TRBV14	few	TGTGCCAGCAGCCAACAGGGTTATACTGAAGCTTTCTTT	CASSQQGYTEAFF
.	TRBJ1-4	TRBV19	.	TGTGCCAGTAGTATAATCTCAGGGGTTAATGAAAAACTGTTTTTT	CASSIISGVNEKLFF
.	TRBJ2-6	TRBV19	.	TGTGCCAGTAGTCCCCCGGGCTCTGGGGCCAACGTCCTGACTTTC	CASSPPGSGANVLTF
TRBD2	TRBJ2-5	TRBV7-9	once	TGTGCCAGCAGCAGCGGGGGTGGAGAGACCCAGTACTTC	CASSSGGGETQYF
TRBD1	TRBJ2-7	TRBV6-1	.	TGTGCCAGCAGTGAAGACAGGGGATACTCCTACGAGCAGTACTTC	CASSEDRGYSYEQYF
.	TRBJ2-7	TRBV6-5	.	TGTGCCAGCAGGCGGGACCCCTTGGGCTCCTACGAGCAGTACTTC	CASRRDPLGSYEQYF
TRBD2	TRBJ2-3	TRBV5-8	.	TGTGCCAGCAGCTTGCTCCGGGGGGGCGGGGATACGCAGTATTTT	CASSLLRGGGDTQYF
.	TRBJ1-6	TRBV7-6	.	TGTGCCAGCAGCTCTCAACAGAGCTCCTATAATTCACCCCTCCACTTT	CASSSQQSSYNSPLHF
.	TRBJ1-2	TRBV9	.	TGTGCCAGCAGCGTAGGAGGTTTGGGGCACGGCTACACCTTC	CASSVGGLGHGYTF
TRBD1	TRBJ1-2	TRBV7-8	few	TGTGCCAGCAGCTTAGCTTCCGGGACAGGGGTCGGCTACACCTTC	CASSLASGTGVGYTF
TRBD1	TRBJ2-1	TRBV4-1	.	TGCGCCAGCAGCCAGGCCCAGGGGGCGTCTCGGAATGAGCAGTTCTTC	CASSQAQGASRNEQFF
TRBD1	TRBJ1-4	TRBV6-6	.	TGTGCCAGCAGCCAAGGACAGGGGAATGAAAAACTGTTTTTT	CASSQGQGNEKLFF
.	TRBJ2-5	TRBV18	.	TGTGCCAGCTCAAAAATACAAGAAGAGACCCAGTACTTC	CASSKIQEETQYF
.	TRBJ2-6	TRBV21-1	.	TGTGCCAGCAGCTTTAGGACGGATCCAAAACCGGGACAGGGGGCAGAGGGGGCCAACGTCCTGACTTTC	CASSFRTDPKPGQGAEGANVLTF
.	TRBJ2-6	TRBV5-1	.	TGCGCCAGCAGCTTGGGAGGGTCTGGGGCCAACGTCCTGACTTTC	CASSLGGSGANVLTF
.	TRBJ2-2	TRBV19	once	TGTGCCAGTAGTTTCCCCCCTGCCGGGGAGCTGTTTTTT	CASSFPPAGELFF